The 28 T cell receptor beta chains given below trace back to one sample, sequenced in a study of control samples from healthy donors and cancer patients. The table came from immunoSEQ multiplex PCR; TCRdb's copy has only in-frame clones and leaves some out. The table lists about 410,000 clones, around nine tenths of them singletons. The sample was PBMCs. These receptors were collected from a man aged 35-49 years with head and neck cancer.

J is TRBJ1-5 and V is TRBV9, with 7 bases aligning to TRBD1. This CDR3 has 15 residues. V dropped 3 bases and J dropped 6; count of bases not matched to a gene: 9. Germline CDR1 is SGDLS and CDR2 is YYNGEE. The CDR3 DNA sequence: TGTGCCAGCAGCGCCGGCCAGGGGGTGGGTCAGCCCCAGCATTTT. Its translation: CASSAGQGVGQPQHF.

The gene calls are TRBV6-5 and TRBJ2-7, with 7 bases fitting TRBD2. The junction had 14 bases not matched to a gene; V was cut back by 10 bases and J by 5 bases. The CDR3 extends over 14 amino acids. Germline V CDR1 and CDR2: MNHEY, SVGAGI. The CDR3 DNA reads as TGTGCCACCGCCCCCGGGACTACTCTCCACGAGCAGTACTTC. Amino acids: CATAPGTTLHEQYF.

This chain links TRBV27 with TRBJ1-5; maybe TRBD1 (5 bases). V was shortened by 5 bases and J by 2 bases, with 10 bases between the two germline ends. The V gene's germline CDR1 is MNHEY and CDR2 SMNVEV (reference sequence). This CDR3 region has 14 residues. CDR3 DNA sequence: TGTGCCAGCAGTCAGGGTCCCGGCAATCAGCCCCAGCATTTT. It translates to CASSQGPGNQPQHF.

The chain links TRBV19 to TRBJ2-2; D is tentatively TRBD1 or TRBD2 (5 bases each). Germline values: CDR1 LNHDA, CDR2 SQIVND (reference sequence). Trimming stripped 4 bases from V and 1 base from J, with 10 bases between. CDR3 length: 15 amino acids. The CDR3: CASSTGRKNTGELFF. CDR3 nucleotides: TGTGCCAGTAGTACGGGACGTAAGAACACCGGGGAGCTGTTTTTT.

The rearrangement uses TRBV6-7 and TRBJ2-1, with TRBD2 identical over 8 bases. TRBV6-7 is known as an ORF, though its function is uncertain. Trimming took 2 bases from V and 6 from J; bases not matched to a gene: 6. The CDR3 runs 15 residues. CDR3 DNA: TGTGCCAGCAGTTACCGTCCCAGCGGGGGCAATGAGCAGTTCTTC. It specifies CASSYRPSGGNEQFF.

This clone was recorded only once. This chain connects TRBV9 to TRBJ1-1; TRBD1 might be the D (6 bases). The CDR3 contains 17 residues. Trimming stripped 0 bases from V and 0 bases from J, with 15 bases between. Germline V gene sequence: CDR1 SGDLS, CDR2 YYNGEE. Here the CDR3 reads CASSVVEKTGMNTEAFF. In DNA form, the CDR3 reads TGTGCCAGCAGCGTAGTAGAGAAGACAGGAATGAACACTGAAGCTTTCTTT.

This chain uses TRBV24-1 with TRBJ1-6; 9 bases map to TRBD1. The ends lost 3 bases at V and 9 bases at J; junction bases unmatched: 11. CDR3 length equals 17 residues. Per the germline V gene, CDR1 is KGHDR and CDR2 is SFDVKD. The CDR3 spells CATSDLGTGTGISPLHF. CDR3 coding DNA: TGTGCCACCAGTGATCTAGGGACCGGGACAGGGATTTCACCCCTCCACTTT.

In nucleotides, the CDR3 is TGTGCCAGTAGTATAGTCCAGGGACAGCTTTATGGCTACACCTTC. Translated, it gives CASSIVQGQLYGYTF. This chain connects TRBV19 to TRBJ1-2; 7 nucleotides align to TRBD1. The CDR3 runs 15 residues. Trimming cost V 1 base and J 5 bases; bases outside gene matches: 7. Germline CDR1 reads LNHDA; CDR2 reads SQIVND (reference sequence).

The rearrangement uses TRBV20-1 and TRBJ1-1, with D possibly being TRBD1 (5 bases). Germline values: CDR1 DFQATT, CDR2 SNEGSKA (reference sequence). This CDR3 region has 11 residues. V shed 3 bases and J shed 7 bases, with 9 bases lying between them. DNA of the CDR3: TGCAGTGCTAGTTGGGGACGTGAAGCTTTCTTT. Translated: CSASWGREAFF.

The V gene is TRBV7-9, the J gene TRBJ2-3, with 10 bases that match TRBD2. V trimming: 5 bases; J trimming: 5 bases; junction bases outside the gene matches: 4. Germline CDR1 reads SEHNR; CDR2 reads FQNEAQ (reference sequence). This CDR3 is 14 amino acids long. CDR3 loop: CASSRSGGRDTQYF. CDR3 sequence (DNA): TGTGCCAGCAGCCGTAGCGGGGGGAGAGATACGCAGTATTTT.

The V call is TRBV30, the J call TRBJ1-4, with D uncertain. The germline V gene encodes CDR1 GTSNPN and CDR2 SVGIG (reference sequence). This CDR3 spans 13 amino acids. V was pared by 1 base and J by 4 bases, with 7 bases between. This chain's CDR3 is CAWSGRINEKLFF. In nucleotides, the CDR3 is TGTGCCTGGAGTGGTCGGATTAATGAAAAACTGTTTTTT.

J is TRBJ1-6 and V is TRBV28; the match to TRBD1 covers 7 bases. This CDR3 comprises 14 residues. The J segment lost 9 bases and the V segment lost 7 bases, leaving 9 bases of the junction unmatched. In germline, CDR1 is MDHEN, CDR2 SYDVKM. The CDR3 protein is CASNIQGDVSPLHF. CDR3 in DNA: TGTGCCAGCAATATCCAGGGGGATGTTTCACCCCTCCACTTT.

J is TRBJ2-5 and V is TRBV5-1; no firm D call. Deletions cut 4 bases from V and 3 bases from J, with 10 bases between. This CDR3 is 13 amino acids long. CDR1 is SGHRS and CDR2 is YFSETQ in the germline V gene. Written as DNA, the CDR3 is TGCGCCAGCAGCCTGACACCGAAAGAGACCCAGTACTTC. Its protein is CASSLTPKETQYF.

This chain joins TRBV5-5 and TRBJ1-2, with TRBD1 as a possible D gene (5 bases). CDR3 length: 15 residues. Trimming stripped 4 bases from V and 4 bases from J, with 17 bases between. Germline lookup yields CDR1 SGHKS and CDR2 YYEKEE (reference sequence). CDR3 residues: CASSPSRLGTYGYTF. CDR3 nucleotide sequence: TGTGCCAGCAGCCCATCAAGGCTGGGGACCTATGGCTACACCTTC.

The rearrangement links TRBV5-1 to TRBJ2-2; D not resolved. CDR3 length equals 15 residues. Germline V lookup: CDR1 SGHRS, CDR2 YFSETQ. Trimming removed 0 bases from V and 1 base from J, with 7 bases in between. CDR3 loop: CASSLVGLNTGELFF. The CDR3 DNA is TGCGCCAGCAGCTTGGTAGGGCTGAACACCGGGGAGCTGTTTTTT.

The rearrangement links TRBV25-1 to TRBJ1-3, with D uncertain. V lost 3 bases, J lost 0 bases, and 12 bases lay in between. The germline V gene has CDR1 MGHDK and CDR2 SYGVNS. The CDR3 has 16 residues. The CDR3 DNA reads as TGTGCCAGCAGTGACTCTGGACTTGGCTCTGGAAACACCATATATTTT. Protein product: CASSDSGLGSGNTIYF.

On this clone: Other DNA variants within this sample encode the same CDR3. V is TRBV10-3 and J is TRBJ1-5; 7 bases match TRBD1. CDR3 length: 15 amino acids. CDR1 and CDR2 from the germline V gene are ENHRY and SYGVKD. J gave up 5 bases and V 0 bases, and 4 bases lay outside the gene matches. The CDR3 protein is CAISESGQGDQPQHF. In DNA, the CDR3 is TGTGCCATCAGTGAGTCAGGGCAGGGGGATCAGCCCCAGCATTTT.

The chain has TRBV4-1 and TRBJ1-4; D is unclear. V lost 3 bases and J lost 8, with 10 bases in between. The CDR3 sequence is 13 residues long. The V gene's germline CDR1 is MGHRA and CDR2 YSYEKL. The CDR3 is CASSHLIGEKLFF. The CDR3 DNA is TGCGCCAGCAGCCATCTGATTGGCGAAAAACTGTTTTTT.

The chain couples TRBV5-4 to TRBJ2-1; TRBD1 or TRBD2 may be the D gene (5 bases each). CDR1 and CDR2 from the germline V gene are SGHNT and YYREEE (reference sequence). With 3 bases removed from V and 15 bases from J, the gap between germline ends came to 16 bases. The CDR3 is made up of 12 amino acids. As DNA, the CDR3 is TGTGCCAGCAGCTCGGGACGCCCGACGTGGTTCTTC. It codes for CASSSGRPTWFF. The variable domain in full, completed from reference TRBV5-4 and TRBJ2-1, reads ETGVTQSPTHLIKTRGQQVTLRCSSQSGHNTVSWYQQALGQGPQFIFQYYREEENGRGNFPPRFSGLQFPNYSSELNVNALELDDSALYLCASSSGRPTWFFGPGTRLTVL.

About this clone itself: One junction end does not reproduce the germline sequence, and a read error may be involved. This chain links TRBV29-1 with TRBJ1-2, with 8 nucleotides matching TRBD1. Germline assignment: CDR1 SQVTM and CDR2 ANQGSEA. This CDR3 comprises 14 residues. CDR3 coding DNA: TGCAGCGTCGAAGTACCGGGACAGGTCTATGGCTACACCTTC. Amino acids: CSVEVPGQVYGYTF.

The rearrangement links TRBV5-1 to TRBJ2-7; 12 bases are shared with TRBD2. This CDR3 has 13 amino acids. In germline, CDR1 is SGHRS, CDR2 YFSETQ. With 5 bases clipped from V and 4 bases from J, the junction kept 1 base outside the gene matches. CDR3 sequence: CASRGTSGYEQYF. The CDR3 nucleotides are TGCGCCAGCAGGGGGACTAGCGGGTACGAGCAGTACTTC. Full variable domain (rest looked up from reference TRBV5-1 and TRBJ2-7): KAGVTQTPRYLIKTRGQQVTLSCSPISGHRSVSWYQQTPGQGLQFLFEYFSETQRNKGNFPGRFSGRQFSNSRSEMNVSTLELGDSALYLCASRGTSGYEQYFGPGTRLTVT.

V is TRBV9 and J is TRBJ1-2; D call uncertain. The CDR3 is 14 amino acids. Germline V CDR1 and CDR2: SGDLS, YYNGEE. The V end was cut by 5 bases, the J end by 0 bases, with 11 bases between. The CDR3 nucleotides read TGTGCCAGCAGGTCGTGGGGTTCTAACTATGGCTACACCTTC. This encodes CASRSWGSNYGYTF.

The CDR3 region is CASSHPPRGVTEAFF. The CDR3 DNA is TGTGCCAGCAGCCATCCCCCTAGGGGGGTCACTGAAGCTTTCTTT. The V and J genes are TRBV14 and TRBJ1-1; the D gene is possibly TRBD1 (6 bases). Germline V lookup: CDR1 SGHDN, CDR2 FVKESK. The CDR3 consists of 15 residues. Trimming stripped 3 bases from V and 4 bases from J, with 15 bases between.

The rearrangement links TRBV5-1 to TRBJ1-4; possible D gene TRBD1, 5 bases. V shed 0 bases and J shed 8 bases, with 11 bases lying between them. The CDR3 consists of 14 residues. Germline-derived CDR1 and CDR2 are SGHRS and YFSETQ. The CDR3 here is CASSLERGGEKLFF. CDR3 nucleotide sequence: TGCGCCAGCAGCTTGGAAAGGGGAGGCGAAAAACTGTTTTTT.

V and J are TRBV10-3 and TRBJ1-3, with D maybe TRBD1 (6 bases). The CDR3 is made up of 15 amino acids. V lost 8 bases and J 0 bases, leaving 14 bases between the germline ends. The V gene's germline CDR1 is ENHRY and CDR2 SYGVKD. CDR3 nucleotides: TGTGCCATCCTAAGGGACACCGCCTCTGGAAACACCATATATTTT. This gives the protein CAILRDTASGNTIYF.

V is TRBV30 and J is TRBJ2-2; D perhaps matches TRBD2 (5 bases). Deletions cut 6 bases from V and 0 bases from J, with 14 bases between. The CDR3 runs to 15 residues. The germline V gene has CDR1 GTSNPN and CDR2 SVGIG (reference sequence). This chain's CDR3 is CACLTTPTNTGELFF. In DNA, the CDR3 is TGTGCCTGTCTGACTACCCCAACGAACACCGGGGAGCTGTTTTTT. Full variable domain (missing parts from reference TRBV30 and TRBJ2-2): SQTIHQWPATLVQPVGSPLSLECTVEGTSNPNLYWYRQAAGRGLQLLFYSVGIGQISSEVPQNLSASRPQDRQFILSSKKLLLSDSGFYLCACLTTPTNTGELFFGEGSRLTVL.

This rearrangement joins TRBV30 to TRBJ2-5; 10 nucleotides align to TRBD1. The ends lost 1 base at V and 3 bases at J; junction bases unmatched: 2. The length of the CDR3 is 14 residues. Germline V CDR1 and CDR2: GTSNPN, SVGIG (reference sequence). This chain's CDR3 is CAWSGGTGEETQYF. The DNA of the CDR3 is TGTGCCTGGAGTGGAGGGACAGGGGAAGAGACCCAGTACTTC. The entire variable domain, with the rest obtained from reference TRBV30 and TRBJ2-5, is as follows: SQTIHQWPATLVQPVGSPLSLECTVEGTSNPNLYWYRQAAGRGLQLLFYSVGIGQISSEVPQNLSASRPQDRQFILSSKKLLLSDSGFYLCAWSGGTGEETQYFGPGTRLLVL.

The genes are TRBV27 and TRBJ2-5; D not resolved. V lost 9 bases to trimming and J lost 1 base, with 12 bases between them. CDR3 length: 13 residues. Germline V CDR1 and CDR2: MNHEY, SMNVEV (reference sequence). The CDR3 region is CASRSLSQETQYF. The CDR3 DNA follows: TGTGCCAGTCGTTCCCTAAGCCAAGAGACCCAGTACTTC.